Below are 17 T cell receptor beta chains sequenced from a single sample in a study of CD8 T cells in Susac syndrome. The RNA input was about 0.5 to 1 ug, and it was reverse transcribed with random hexamers. TCRdb re-analysed the immunoSEQ multiplex PCR reads in MiXCR, keeping a single row per CDR3 protein. Of tens of thousands of distinct CDR3 sequences listed, 90% to 97% are singletons. Material: CD8+ T cells from PBMCs. These receptor sequences come from a human donor with Susac syndrome.

V is TRBV5-1 and J is TRBJ1-2, with D possibly TRBD1 on 5 matching bases. CDR1 SGHRS and CDR2 YFSETQ come from the germline V gene. The CDR3 covers 13 residues. V lost 0 bases to trimming and J lost 7 bases, with 10 bases between them. The CDR3 region has the DNA TGCGCCAGCAGCTTGGCCGGGACGGGTGGCTACACCTTC. Translated: CASSLAGTGGYTF.

The chain combines TRBV14 with TRBJ1-2; D ambiguous. CDR3 size: 12 residues. V was clipped by 1 base and J by 6 bases, with 6 bases between them. Germline V gene lookup returns CDR1 SGHDN and CDR2 FVKESK. CDR3 nucleotides: TGTGCCAGCAGCCAAGGGGTGGATGGCTACACCTTC. Protein: CASSQGVDGYTF.

The chain employs TRBV12-3 or TRBV12-4 and TRBJ2-1, with 9 bases fitting TRBD2. This CDR3 region has 15 residues. V lost 3 bases, J lost 5 bases, and 5 bases stayed unmatched. The CDR3 sequence is CASSFGGGEHNEQFF. CDR3 nucleotide sequence: TGTGCCAGCAGTTTTGGCGGGGGGGAGCACAATGAGCAGTTCTTC.

The genes are TRBV12-3 or TRBV12-4 and TRBJ2-1; D unclear. The germline V and J ends were trimmed by 5 bases and 8 bases, with 7 bases remaining between them. CDR3 length: 11 residues. The CDR3 DNA sequence: TGTGCCAGCAGTGAAAGTTATGAGCAGTTCTTC. This codes for CASSESYEQFF.

The rearrangement uses TRBV7-9 and TRBJ1-2, with a tentative D call TRBD1 (5 bases). This CDR3 spans 17 amino acids. In germline, CDR1 is SEHNR, CDR2 FQNEAQ (reference sequence). Trimming took 4 bases from V and 2 from J, leaving 20 bases between them. CDR3 sequence (DNA): TGTGCCAGCAGCTCCGGGACGGGACCCTCCCTCAACTATGGCTACACCTTC. The encoded protein is CASSSGTGPSLNYGYTF.

This chain links TRBV30 with TRBJ1-1; the D is unclear. Germline lookup yields CDR1 GTSNPN and CDR2 SVGIG (reference sequence). The CDR3 is made up of 13 amino acids. V lost 4 bases to trimming and J lost 1 base, with 10 bases between them. The CDR3 DNA is TGTGCCTGGACGGGCTCCGGGAACACTGAAGCTTTCTTT. The encoded protein is CAWTGSGNTEAFF. The whole variable domain, remainder taken from reference TRBV30 and TRBJ1-1, is SQTIHQWPATLVQPVGSPLSLECTVEGTSNPNLYWYRQAAGRGLQLLFYSVGIGQISSEVPQNLSASRPQDRQFILSSKKLLLSDSGFYLCAWTGSGNTEAFFGQGTRLTVV.

The chain joins TRBV15 to TRBJ1-6, with a possible D match to TRBD1 (5 bases). The ends were cut back, 2 bases at V and 5 bases at J, with 16 bases in the middle. The germline V gene has CDR1 LNHNV and CDR2 YYDKDF (reference sequence). The CDR3 loop spans 17 amino acids. The CDR3 spells CATSRSASTANNSPLHF. The CDR3 nucleotides are TGTGCCACCAGCAGATCCGCCTCGACAGCGAATAATTCACCCCTCCACTTT.

The chain carries TRBV28 and TRBJ2-2, with D perhaps assigned TRBD1 or TRBD2 (5 bases each). Germline values: CDR1 MDHEN, CDR2 SYDVKM. The V gene lost 6 bases and the J gene lost 0 bases, with 14 bases spanning the gap. The CDR3 has 16 residues. CDR3 loop: CASSPRGSPNTGELFF. The DNA for the CDR3 is TGTGCCAGCAGCCCACGGGGCAGTCCGAACACCGGGGAGCTGTTTTTT.

This chain joins TRBV7-2 and TRBJ2-5, with a tentative D call TRBD2 (6 bases). V was trimmed by 0 bases and J by 9 bases, leaving 11 bases between them. The CDR3 is 13 amino acids. Germline loops: CDR1 SGHTA, CDR2 FQGNSA. CDR3 in DNA: TGTGCCAGCAGCTTAGCGCAAGGGGAGGCCCAGTACTTC. Protein sequence: CASSLAQGEAQYF.

The chain carries TRBV30 and TRBJ2-1; the D is unclear. The germline V gene has CDR1 GTSNPN and CDR2 SVGIG (reference sequence). The CDR3 runs to 12 residues. The V gene lost 1 base and the J gene lost 4 bases, with 5 bases spanning the gap. The DNA of the CDR3 is TGTGCCTGGAGTGACCAATACAATGAGCAGTTCTTC. The encoded protein is CAWSDQYNEQFF.

In this sample, this clonotype turned up once. CDR3 amino acids: CSARGEQGRAEAFF. The CDR3 DNA is TGCAGTGCTAGAGGGGAACAGGGTCGGGCTGAAGCTTTCTTT. The V call is TRBV20-1, the J call TRBJ1-1, with D possibly matching TRBD1 (6 bases). Germline V gene sequence: CDR1 DFQATT, CDR2 SNEGSKA (reference sequence). CDR3 length: 14 amino acids. V lost 1 base and J 6 bases, leaving 15 bases between the germline ends.

V usage is TRBV7-6 and J usage is TRBJ2-3; D is uncertain. CDR1 is SGHVS, CDR2 FNYEAQ, per germline. The CDR3 is 14 amino acids. V lost 4 bases, J lost 1 base, and 9 bases lay in between. The CDR3 loop is CASSSSSGTDTQYF. In DNA, the CDR3 is TGTGCCAGCAGCTCTAGTAGTGGCACAGATACGCAGTATTTT.

V gene TRBV7-9 combines with J gene TRBJ1-2; D is undetermined. Per the germline V gene, CDR1 is SEHNR and CDR2 is FQNEAQ (reference sequence). V was cut by 1 base and J by 5 bases, with 8 bases left in between. This CDR3 region has 13 residues. For the CDR3, the DNA is TGTGCCAGCAGCTTAGAGGCAGCTTATGGCTACACCTTC. Protein product: CASSLEAAYGYTF.

The rearrangement joins TRBV27 to TRBJ1-3; 8 bases are a match to TRBD1. The V gene end was trimmed by 7 bases and the J gene end by 0 bases; junction bases not matched to a gene: 5. CDR1 and CDR2 (germline): MNHEY, SMNVEV (reference sequence). This CDR3 region has 15 residues. The CDR3 loop is CASTGTGNSGNTIYF. CDR3 nucleotides: TGTGCCAGCACCGGGACAGGAAACTCTGGAAACACCATATATTTT.

This clonotype was seen once. The chain carries TRBV7-9 and TRBJ1-2, with 9 bases fitting TRBD1. The germline V gene has CDR1 SEHNR and CDR2 FQNEAQ (reference sequence). The CDR3 is 17 amino acids. The trim removed 5 bases at V and 6 bases at J, leaving 16 bases unmatched. DNA of the CDR3: TGTGCCAGCAGCCGCCGGACAGGGGTTGGAGTAGGTGATGGCTACACCTTC. This gives the protein CASSRRTGVGVGDGYTF.

A single count supports this clonotype. The V call is TRBV9, the J call TRBJ2-4, with 10 bases aligning to TRBD2. The CDR3 is made up of 14 amino acids. The V gene's germline CDR1 is SGDLS and CDR2 YYNGEE. The V segment lost 1 base and the J segment 8 bases; nucleotides outside the gene matches: 3. As DNA, the CDR3 is TGTGCCAGCAGCGTAAGCGGGGGGGCCCACATTCAGTACTTC. Residues: CASSVSGGAHIQYF.

This clonotype was detected once. The chain joins TRBV7-9 to TRBJ1-2, with 7 bases aligning to TRBD1. This CDR3 has 14 amino acids. Germline CDR1 and CDR2: SEHNR and FQNEAQ (reference sequence). With V trimmed by 5 bases and J by 0 bases, 3 bases remained unmatched. The CDR3 coding sequence is TGTGCCAGCAGCACCACAGGGGCTAACTATGGCTACACCTTC. Encoded protein: CASSTTGANYGYTF.